The 8 T cell receptor beta chains below all came from one sample that was sequenced in a study of blood T cell repertoires in COVID-19. Method: immunoSEQ multiplex PCR; TCRdb's copy keeps in-frame clones and lacks some. The data show 150,000 to 200,000 clones, more than 75% seen once. What was sequenced was peripheral blood. The receptor source for this set is a woman aged 45 to 65 with COVID-19, enrolled during active disease.

This rearrangement joins TRBV6-5 to TRBJ1-2; 12 bases fit TRBD1. CDR1 and CDR2 from the germline V gene are MNHEY and SVGAGI. J lost 8 bases, V lost 0 bases, and 7 bases had no gene match. The CDR3 covers 16 residues. DNA of the CDR3: TGTGCCAGCAGTTACTCTTCGGGACAGGGGGCCGAGGGCTACACCTTC. This gives the protein CASSYSSGQGAEGYTF.

The V gene is TRBV24-1, the J gene TRBJ2-3, with D possibly matching TRBD2 (5 bases). The CDR3 totals 14 residues. The V gene lost 8 bases and the J gene lost 3 bases, with 14 bases spanning the gap. CDR1 and CDR2 from the germline V gene are KGHDR and SFDVKD. CDR3 DNA: TGTGCCACCACCGAGGGCTCAGGTACAGATACGCAGTATTTT. Protein sequence: CATTEGSGTDTQYF.

The V gene is TRBV5-1, the J gene TRBJ2-1; the match to TRBD2 covers 7 bases. Germline V gives CDR1 SGHRS, CDR2 YFSETQ. The ends lost 0 bases at V and 0 bases at J; junction bases unmatched: 3. The CDR3 is made up of 16 amino acids. This CDR3 reads CASSLATGGSYNEQFF. DNA for the CDR3: TGCGCCAGCAGCTTGGCTACGGGAGGCTCCTACAATGAGCAGTTCTTC.

V usage is TRBV4-3 and J usage is TRBJ1-5, with D tentatively TRBD1 (6 bases). Between the trimmed V and J ends, which lost 0 bases and 7 bases, there was a span of 10 bases. The CDR3 sequence is 14 residues long. The V gene's germline CDR1 is LGHNA and CDR2 YSLEER. The CDR3 coding sequence is TGCGCCAGCAGCCAAGATACGCAGGGGCAGCCCCAGCATTTT. It encodes CASSQDTQGQPQHF.

The chain links TRBV6-5 to TRBJ2-5, with 7 bases matching TRBD1. This CDR3 has 13 amino acids. Unmatched junction bases numbered 3, after V lost 6 bases and J lost 2 bases. Germline lookup yields CDR1 MNHEY and CDR2 SVGAGI. CDR3: CASRGTVQETQYF. DNA for the CDR3: TGTGCCAGCAGGGGGACAGTTCAAGAGACCCAGTACTTC.

The table lists this clone with a few counts. The chain joins TRBV3-1 (or the pseudogene TRBV3-2) to TRBJ1-6; possibly TRBD1 for D (6 bases). The V gene lost 8 bases and the J gene lost 10 bases, with 24 bases spanning the gap. The germline gives CDR1 LGHDT, CDR2 YNNKEL (reference sequence). The CDR3 totals 16 residues. CDR3 sequence: CASAWGGPLLESPLHF. The CDR3 DNA sequence: TGTGCCAGCGCCTGGGGGGGGCCCCTTTTAGAATCACCCCTCCACTTT.

This clone was seen a single time. The rearrangement uses TRBV5-4 and TRBJ1-2; D may be TRBD1 (6 bases). CDR1 is SGHNT, CDR2 YYREEE, per germline (reference sequence). V shed 0 bases and J shed 0 bases, with 12 bases lying between them. CDR3 size: 16 residues. The CDR3 DNA reads TGTGCCAGCAGCTTGGAGAGGGGACAAGCTAACTATGGCTACACCTTC. Amino acids: CASSLERGQANYGYTF.

This chain joins TRBV7-6 and TRBJ1-2; TRBD1 aligns across 9 bases. CDR1 and CDR2 from the germline V gene are SGHVS and FNYEAQ. This CDR3 spans 14 amino acids. After removal of 5 bases from V and 8 bases from J, the junction contained 9 bases not matched to a gene. As DNA, the CDR3 is TGTGCCAGCAGCGAACCGGGACAGGGTAGGGGCTACACCTTC. Protein product: CASSEPGQGRGYTF.